This T cell receptor beta chain was identified in a study of patients and donors after allogeneic stem cell transplantation. One entry per CDR3 protein results from TCRdb running MiXCR on the RT-PCR reads. Among about a million distinct CDR3 sequences listed, roughly 18% were seen once. This clonotype came up a few times. The germline CDR1 and CDR2 sequences are DFQATT and SNEGSKA (reference sequence). Trimming took 5 bases from V and 3 from J; bases not matched to a gene: 7. The CDR3 extends over 14 amino acids. This TCR was sampled from a human donor who was either an allogeneic HSCT recipient or a stem cell or donor lymphocyte infusion donor (not recorded which). It is not recorded whose cells these are; they may come from a transplant donor. The chain uses TRBV20-1 and TRBJ1-5; 7 bases fit TRBD1. The sample taken for sequencing was blood, either unsorted or a sorted T cell fraction (not recorded which). The CDR3 region is CSAGRDRNNQPQHF. CDR3 sequence (DNA): TGCAGTGCTGGCCGGGACAGAAACAATCAGCCCCAGCATTTT.